This record concerns one T cell receptor beta chain sequence. The antigen remains unidentified. This record belongs to a study of cytomegalovirus exposure and HLA in healthy donors. Regarding the study as a whole: Most TCRs appeared rarely, but some public TCRs recurred in many donors.

This CDR3 has 14 amino acids. Germline V gene data show CDR1 as SGHRS and CDR2 as YFSETQ. Trimming took 2 bases from V and 6 from J; bases not matched to a gene: 5. PCR used 60 Vbeta primers and 13 Jbeta primers. Here immunoSEQ multiplex PCR was the method, and the copy in TCRdb shows in-frame clones only, minus some. The sample holds about 100,000 clones; 79% are singletons and the top ten take around 4%. The gene calls are TRBV5-1 and TRBJ2-7; the match to TRBD2 covers 10 bases. The origin of this receptor is a female donor in good health and CMV-seropositive. The sample comprised PBMCs. The CDR3 sequence is CASSLASGSSEQYF. The DNA for the CDR3 is TGCGCCAGCAGCTTAGCTAGCGGGAGTAGCGAGCAGTACTTC. Variable domain in full (rest from reference TRBV5-1 and TRBJ2-7): KAGVTQTPRYLIKTRGQQVTLSCSPISGHRSVSWYQQTPGQGLQFLFEYFSETQRNKGNFPGRFSGRQFSNSRSEMNVSTLELGDSALYLCASSLASGSSEQYFGPGTRLTVT.